The clone carrying this T cell receptor (beta chain) showed up many times. Arm-PCR with iRepertoire HTBI primers amplified the CDR3 regions for these TCR beta libraries. TCRdb reprocessed the multiplex PCR reads via MiXCR and lists one record per CDR3 protein. The table lists a few hundred thousand distinct CDR3 sequences, around 11% of them singletons. Indicated time point: newly diagnosed GD, antithyroid drugs for less than 3 months. Preparation of the TCR library used RNA extracted from PBMCs. Collection of peripheral blood (approximately 9 milliliters) was done using EDTA tubes. This sample was taken from a study of regulatory T cells in long-lasting Graves disease. The CDR3 extends over 13 amino acids. Looked up from germline, CDR1 is SNHLY and CDR2 is FYNNEI. The V gene lost 3 bases and the J gene lost 5 bases, with 10 bases spanning the gap. The same sample was also studied in work on T cells in Graves' hyperthyroidism and ophthalmopathy. That source reports: Over 18 months, lack of ophthalmopathy progression marked Graves' hyperthyroidism as stable. The HTBI primer set served for first-round RT-PCR of the TCR CDR3.

The clonotype comes from a woman under 30 with Graves disease. This material consisted of peripheral blood mononuclear cells (PBMCs), taken at new diagnosis, from a patient treated with antithyroid drugs. The chain employs TRBV2 and TRBJ1-1; D is possibly TRBD1 (6 bases). The CDR3 loop reads CASSEVRGTEAFF. The CDR3, as DNA: TGTGCCAGCAGTGAGGTCAGGGGAACTGAAGCTTTCTTT. Together with reference TRBV2 and TRBJ1-1, the CDR3 gives the full variable domain: EPEVTQTPSHQVTQMGQEVILRCVPISNHLYFYWYRQILGQKVEFLVSFYNNEISEKSEIFDDQFSVERPDGSNFTLKIRSTKLEDSAMYFCASSEVRGTEAFFGQGTRLTVV.